A single sample gave rise to the 30 T cell receptor beta chains below, sequenced in a study of control samples from healthy donors and cancer patients. Repertoires were generated with immunoSEQ multiplex PCR, while TCRdb's copy carries only in-frame clones and drops some. The sample carries roughly 150,000 clones, 93% recorded once. The sample was blood. All receptors come from a man aged 18 to 29 in good health.

The CDR3 loop reads CASSDLAGEGNEQFF. DNA for the CDR3: TGTGCCAGCAGTGATCTTGCGGGAGAGGGCAATGAGCAGTTCTTC. The chain employs TRBV2 and TRBJ2-1; 7 bases map to TRBD2. CDR3 length: 15 residues. In germline, CDR1 is SNHLY, CDR2 FYNNEI. Germline trimming cut 3 bases from V and 6 bases from J; bases unmatched to any gene: 8.

The gene calls are TRBV24-1 and TRBJ1-5, with unresolved D. Deletions cut 4 bases from V and 7 bases from J, with 7 bases between. CDR1 KGHDR and CDR2 SFDVKD come from the germline V gene. There are 12 residues in the CDR3. CDR3 DNA sequence: TGTGCCACCAGTGACAGAAGGCAGCCCCAGCATTTT. Translating it yields CATSDRRQPQHF.

The chain links TRBV6-5 to TRBJ2-7; D remains ambiguous. The germline V and J ends were trimmed by 6 bases and 2 bases, with 11 bases remaining between them. This CDR3 is built from 13 residues. Looked up from germline, CDR1 is MNHEY and CDR2 is SVGAGI. CDR3 nucleotide sequence: TGTGCCAGCAGGTACGATTTAACCTACGAGCAGTACTTC. This translates into CASRYDLTYEQYF.

The gene calls are TRBV29-1 and TRBJ2-1; 7 nucleotides align to TRBD1. CDR3 length: 13 amino acids. Germline trimming cut 8 bases from V and 7 bases from J; bases unmatched to any gene: 11. CDR1 is SQVTM and CDR2 is ANQGSEA in the germline V gene. CDR3 in DNA: TGCAGCACCCGCCAGGGGGAGAAGAATGAGCAGTTCTTC. This encodes CSTRQGEKNEQFF.

The CDR3 DNA reads as TGTGCCAGCAGCCGTGAGCGGGGGGGCGAAGATACGCAGTATTTT. As protein: CASSRERGGEDTQYF. This chain joins TRBV4-2 and TRBJ2-3; the match to TRBD2 covers 10 bases. The CDR3 runs to 15 residues. CDR1 and CDR2 (germline): LGHNA, YNFKEQ. V gave up 4 bases and J gave up 5 bases; unmatched junction bases: 6.

This chain connects TRBV30 to TRBJ1-2, with TRBD1 matching 7 bases. V lost 4 bases to trimming and J lost 4 bases; unmatched junction nucleotides: 9. Looked up from germline, CDR1 is GTSNPN and CDR2 is SVGIG (reference sequence). The CDR3 has 14 residues. The CDR3 DNA sequence: TGTGCCTGGACCCGGGAGGGGGCTAGCTATGGCTACACCTTC. It yields the protein CAWTREGASYGYTF.

Concerning this clone itself: The identical CDR3 is also encoded by other nucleotide sequences in the sample. The CDR3 sequence: CASSITTGGYGYTF. The CDR3 nucleotides are TGTGCCAGTAGTATAACGACAGGGGGCTATGGCTACACCTTC. This chain connects TRBV19 to TRBJ1-2; 9 bases match TRBD1. Germline V gene data show CDR1 as LNHDA and CDR2 as SQIVND (reference sequence). Germline trimming cut 2 bases from V and 4 bases from J; bases unmatched to any gene: 2. The CDR3 has 14 residues. The entire variable domain, with the rest obtained from reference TRBV19 and TRBJ1-2, is as follows: DGGITQSPKYLFRKEGQNVTLSCEQNLNHDAMYWYRQDPGQGLRLIYYSQIVNDFQKGDIAEGYSVSREKKESFPLTVTSAQKNPTAFYLCASSITTGGYGYTFGSGTRLTVV.

Only one count was recorded for this clone. The chain carries TRBV7-2 and TRBJ2-2; D is unclear. Germline CDR1 is SGHTA and CDR2 is FQGNSA. The CDR3 is 16 amino acids. Trimming pared 7 bases from V and 13 bases from J, leaving 28 bases between. This CDR3 is CASTPFDDDSVKGLFF. CDR3 nucleotide sequence: TGTGCCAGCACCCCTTTCGACGACGATTCGGTCAAGGGGCTGTTTTTT.

The chain is built from TRBV13 and TRBJ1-1; D is ambiguous. The V gene's germline CDR1 is PRHDT and CDR2 FYEKMQ (reference sequence). V lost 5 bases and J 0 bases, leaving 13 bases between the germline ends. CDR3 length: 15 amino acids. In DNA form, the CDR3 reads TGTGCCAGCAGCACCGCGACACTCATGAACACTGAAGCTTTCTTT. The encoded protein is CASSTATLMNTEAFF.

This chain uses TRBV29-1 with TRBJ2-7, with D tentatively TRBD1 (6 bases). From germline, CDR1 is SQVTM and CDR2 ANQGSEA. The CDR3 has 11 amino acids. CDR3: CRSGEGYEQYF. For the CDR3, the DNA is TGCAGGTCAGGGGAAGGCTACGAGCAGTACTTC.

J is TRBJ2-1 and V is TRBV9; D tentatively fits TRBD1 or TRBD2 (5 bases each). The CDR3 is 15 amino acids. With 2 bases removed from V and 7 bases from J, the gap between germline ends came to 16 bases. Per the germline V gene, CDR1 is SGDLS and CDR2 is YYNGEE. CDR3 region: CASSVVERGANEQFF. CDR3 in DNA: TGTGCCAGCAGCGTGGTAGAAAGGGGAGCGAATGAGCAGTTCTTC.

The chain employs TRBV5-1 and TRBJ2-3; D gene uncertain. The germline V gene has CDR1 SGHRS and CDR2 YFSETQ. This CDR3 has 12 residues. The V end was cut by 3 bases, the J end by 8 bases, with 10 bases between. DNA for the CDR3: TGCGCCAGCAGCTCCGTTAGAACTACGCAGTATTTT. Its translation: CASSSVRTTQYF.

This sequence joins TRBV5-4 and TRBJ1-1; no reliable D call. V was shortened by 0 bases and J by 5 bases, with 5 bases between the two germline ends. In germline, CDR1 is SGHNT, CDR2 YYREEE (reference sequence). CDR3 length equals 12 residues. Here the CDR3 DNA reads TGTGCCAGCAGCTTGGGTGTAACTGAAGCTTTCTTT. This encodes CASSLGVTEAFF.

This clone is medium-sized (0.01 to 0.1%) within its sample. For the CDR3, the DNA is TGTGCCAGCAGCCGGGCAGGGGAAGCTTTCTTT. This gives the protein CASSRAGEAFF. This sequence joins TRBV28 and TRBJ1-1, with D maybe TRBD1 (5 bases). This CDR3 spans 11 amino acids. Per the germline V gene, CDR1 is MDHEN and CDR2 is SYDVKM. Trimming removed 6 bases at V and 8 bases at J, with 10 bases between.

This clone has just a few counts. The chain is built from TRBV7-9 and TRBJ1-6; D possibly corresponds to TRBD1 (5 bases). V was pared by 0 bases and J by 9 bases, with 9 bases between. The germline V gene has CDR1 SEHNR and CDR2 FQNEAQ (reference sequence). The CDR3 has 14 amino acids. The CDR3 protein is CASSLAGVGSPLHF. The CDR3 coding sequence is TGTGCCAGCAGCTTAGCGGGGGTCGGTTCACCCCTCCACTTT.

This clone was observed a single time. The chain combines TRBV10-3 with TRBJ2-3, with D perhaps being TRBD1 or TRBD2 (6 bases each). In germline, CDR1 is ENHRY, CDR2 SYGVKD. The CDR3 sequence is 15 residues long. With 7 bases removed from V and 0 bases from J, the gap between germline ends came to 14 bases. The CDR3 is CAINRGLASTDTQYF. DNA for the CDR3: TGTGCCATCAACCGGGGGCTAGCGAGCACAGATACGCAGTATTTT.

The chain joins TRBV5-1 to TRBJ1-1; tentative D call: TRBD1 (5 bases). The CDR3 contains 14 residues. Germline V gene sequence: CDR1 SGHRS, CDR2 YFSETQ. The ends were cut back, 0 bases at V and 4 bases at J, with 10 bases in the middle. This chain's CDR3 is CASSLAVGGTEAFF. The CDR3 bases are TGCGCCAGCAGCTTGGCCGTGGGGGGCACTGAAGCTTTCTTT. The full variable domain, completed using reference TRBV5-1 and TRBJ1-1, is KAGVTQTPRYLIKTRGQQVTLSCSPISGHRSVSWYQQTPGQGLQFLFEYFSETQRNKGNFPGRFSGRQFSNSRSEMNVSTLELGDSALYLCASSLAVGGTEAFFGQGTRLTVV.

The chain is built from TRBV7-9 and TRBJ1-4; D call uncertain. The ends were cut back, 6 bases at V and 8 bases at J, with 19 bases in the middle. The CDR3 extends over 15 amino acids. The germline V gene has CDR1 SEHNR and CDR2 FQNEAQ (reference sequence). CDR3 bases: TGTGCCAGCAGTCCGGTGACCGGGGAATGGGAAAAACTGTTTTTT. Amino acids: CASSPVTGEWEKLFF.

The chain couples TRBV6-5 to TRBJ2-1; TRBD2 agrees at 10 bases. CDR3 length: 15 amino acids. CDR1 is MNHEY, CDR2 SVGAGI, per germline. Losses at the gene ends were 7 bases for V and 0 bases for J; bases not matched to a gene: 3. Here the CDR3 reads CASKKREGSYNEQFF. CDR3 coding DNA: TGTGCCAGCAAGAAGCGGGAGGGCTCCTACAATGAGCAGTTCTTC.

This sequence joins TRBV4-2 and TRBJ1-2, with D perhaps TRBD1 (5 bases). Per germline, CDR1 LGHNA and CDR2 YNFKEQ. The CDR3 extends over 16 amino acids. V was trimmed by 0 bases and J by 8 bases, leaving 19 bases between them. CDR3 DNA: TGTGCCAGCAGCCAAGATCTCGAGGGGCGATGGCCCGGCTACACCTTC. Protein: CASSQDLEGRWPGYTF.

The V and J genes are TRBV7-8 and TRBJ2-5; 11 bases line up with TRBD1. CDR3 length: 15 amino acids. Germline V gives CDR1 SGHVS, CDR2 FQNEAQ. V lost 5 bases to trimming and J lost 5 bases; unmatched junction nucleotides: 7. CDR3 bases: TGTGCCAGCAGCGTGGGACAGGGGGAGGGGGAGACCCAGTACTTC. Translating gives CASSVGQGEGETQYF.

The chain couples TRBV12-3 or TRBV12-4 to TRBJ1-2; 8 bases align to TRBD1. The J segment lost 5 bases and the V segment lost 7 bases, leaving 6 bases of the junction unmatched. CDR3 length: 13 amino acids. The CDR3 here is CASTSGTGYGYTF. CDR3 nucleotide sequence: TGTGCCAGCACCTCCGGGACAGGATATGGCTACACCTTC.

Comments on this clone: The same CDR3 can be traced to other DNA sequences in this sample. The gene calls are TRBV20-1 and TRBJ1-1, with D unresolved. The CDR3 sequence is 11 residues long. V lost 0 bases and J lost 3, with 2 bases in between. Germline V gene sequence: CDR1 DFQATT, CDR2 SNEGSKA (reference sequence). CDR3 sequence (DNA): TGCAGTGCTAGAGACGACACTGAAGCTTTCTTT. It encodes CSARDDTEAFF.

The table lists this clone with a count of one. The V and J genes are TRBV5-1 and TRBJ2-7; 8 bases agree with TRBD1. J was trimmed by 0 bases and V by 4 bases; bases with no gene match: 9. Germline CDR1 is SGHRS and CDR2 is YFSETQ. The CDR3 sequence is 16 residues long. The CDR3 loop is CASSPDRGLGSYEQYF. CDR3 sequence (DNA): TGCGCCAGCAGCCCCGACAGGGGATTAGGCTCCTACGAGCAGTACTTC.

V gene TRBV19 combines with J gene TRBJ2-7, with 9 bases lining up with TRBD1. Germline CDR1 reads LNHDA; CDR2 reads SQIVND (reference sequence). V lost 4 bases to trimming and J lost 3 bases; unmatched junction nucleotides: 7. The length of the CDR3 is 15 residues. The CDR3 spells CASSKLAGQGYEQYF. In DNA, the CDR3 is TGTGCCAGTAGTAAGCTGGCGGGACAGGGCTACGAGCAGTACTTC.

The V call is TRBV6-5, the J call TRBJ2-2; 8 bases are shared with TRBD2. Losses at the gene ends were 7 bases for V and 2 bases for J; bases not matched to a gene: 6. Looked up from germline, CDR1 is MNHEY and CDR2 is SVGAGI. This CDR3 comprises 15 residues. In DNA form, the CDR3 reads TGTGCCAGCACCGAGGGACTAGGAAACACCGGGGAGCTGTTTTTT. Protein: CASTEGLGNTGELFF.

The gene calls are TRBV6-5 and TRBJ1-4; D is possibly TRBD1 (6 bases). The germline V gene has CDR1 MNHEY and CDR2 SVGAGI. V lost 2 bases and J lost 8, with 12 bases in between. There are 14 residues in the CDR3. The CDR3 nucleotides read TGTGCCAGCAGTTACGGGCGAAGGGGGGAAAAACTGTTTTTT. Its translation is CASSYGRRGEKLFF.

The chain couples TRBV19 to TRBJ2-1, with 15 bases aligning to TRBD2. V lost 7 bases, J lost 2 bases, and 6 bases stayed unmatched. The CDR3 is made up of 17 amino acids. Looked up from germline, CDR1 is LNHDA and CDR2 is SQIVND (reference sequence). The CDR3: CASKRTSGRAPYNEQFF. CDR3 DNA: TGTGCCAGTAAACGGACTAGCGGGAGGGCCCCCTACAATGAGCAGTTCTTC.

The CDR3 bases are TGTGCCAGCAGTTACAGCATCCGTGAAAAACTGTTTTTT. It is translated as CASSYSIREKLFF. V gene TRBV6-5 combines with J gene TRBJ1-4; D remains unclear. V dropped 2 bases and J dropped 7 bases, with 8 bases sitting between them. The length of the CDR3 is 13 residues. Per the germline V gene, CDR1 is MNHEY and CDR2 is SVGAGI.

The V and J genes are TRBV29-1 and TRBJ1-3, with D possibly matching TRBD1 (6 bases). The germline CDR1 and CDR2 sequences are SQVTM and ANQGSEA. Trimming removed 6 bases from V and 3 bases from J, with 12 bases in between. CDR3 length: 13 amino acids. DNA for the CDR3: TGCAGCGTCCAGGGGCTGGATGGAAACACCATATATTTT. Protein: CSVQGLDGNTIYF.